This T cell receptor (beta chain) was found in a study of T cell repertoires in cytomegalovirus infection. Turning to the study itself: From public TCR beta signatures came an indication of both CMV infection and matching HLA type.

This clonotype was found a few times. J lost 3 bases, V lost 0 bases, and 13 bases had no gene match. Germline assignment: CDR1 MGHRA and CDR2 YSYEKL. The CDR3 is made up of 18 amino acids. TCRdb re-derived calls from the reads in MiXCR, one entry per CDR3 protein. Of some 97,000 distinct CDR3 sequences listed, less than 25% are singletons. The TCR originated in a human donor in good health (CMV status not recorded). Some clones in this sample may be carry-over from other donors' samples. This chain uses TRBV4-1 with TRBJ2-7; 8 bases align to TRBD1. Sequences were obtained from CD8+ T cells from PBMCs. Written as DNA, the CDR3 is TGCGCCAGCAGCCAAGATAGAGACCCCCACAGGGGGAACTACGAGCAGTACTTC. This sequence encodes CASSQDRDPHRGNYEQYF.